This note documents a single TCR beta chain sequence. One end of the junction is discordant with germline, which a read error may explain. This sample is drawn from a study of blood T cell repertoires in COVID-19. CDR1 and CDR2 from the germline V gene are SQVTM and ANQGSEA. The CDR3 loop spans 12 amino acids. Method: immunoSEQ multiplex PCR; TCRdb's copy keeps in-frame clones and lacks some. This table has nearly 70,000 clones, about 91% appearing once. The V call is TRBV29-1, the J call TRBJ2-1, with 9 bases lining up with TRBD2. The sequenced sample consisted of peripheral blood. This sequence originates from a man in his forties with COVID-19, enrolled during active disease. In nucleotides, the CDR3 is TGCAGCGCTGAAATGGGACTAGCTGAGCAGTTCTTC. The encoded protein is CSAEMGLAEQFF.